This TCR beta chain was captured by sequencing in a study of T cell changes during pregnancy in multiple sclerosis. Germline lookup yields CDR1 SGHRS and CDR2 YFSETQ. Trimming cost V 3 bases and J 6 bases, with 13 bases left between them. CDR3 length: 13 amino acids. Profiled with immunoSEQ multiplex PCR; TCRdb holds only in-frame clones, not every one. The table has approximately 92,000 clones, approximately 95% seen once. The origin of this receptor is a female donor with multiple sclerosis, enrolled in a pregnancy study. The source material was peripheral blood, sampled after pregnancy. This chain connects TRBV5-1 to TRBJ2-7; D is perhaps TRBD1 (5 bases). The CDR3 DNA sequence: TGCGCCAGCAGCTCGACAGCAAGGGTCGAGCAGTACTTC. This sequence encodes CASSSTARVEQYF.